The clone carrying this T cell receptor beta chain was counted many times. No antigen is known for it. The sample belongs to a study of molecular identifiers for immune sequencing clone quantification. Study findings and constraints: Investigators reportedly could detect spiked Jurkat TCR RNA from one cell among 1.1 million or so naive cells.

Library preparation followed earlier protocols using designated TCR primers. Via MiXCR, TCRdb re-called the PCR reads, giving one row per CDR3 protein. The sample yields approximately 100,000 distinct CDR3 sequences, about 35% seen once. The authors sorted naive CD8 T cells as CD8+CD4-CCR7+CD45RA+. This CDR3 spans 17 amino acids. The germline V and J ends were trimmed by 3 bases and 2 bases, with 21 bases remaining between them. From germline, CDR1 is SQVTM and CDR2 ANQGSEA. Material: naive CD8+ T cells from blood, with Jurkat cell RNA spiked in. The sample's subset: FACS-sorted CD8+CD4-CCR7+CD45RA+ naive T cells. The chain links TRBV29-1 to TRBJ2-3; either TRBD1 or TRBD2 may fit D (5 bases each). This sequence originates from a human donor in good health. Some libraries in this study had Jurkat cell RNA spiked in. As DNA, the CDR3 is TGCAGCGTTGATTCTGAGGGGATTAGATCCCCCACAGATACGCAGTATTTT. Its protein product is CSVDSEGIRSPTDTQYF.